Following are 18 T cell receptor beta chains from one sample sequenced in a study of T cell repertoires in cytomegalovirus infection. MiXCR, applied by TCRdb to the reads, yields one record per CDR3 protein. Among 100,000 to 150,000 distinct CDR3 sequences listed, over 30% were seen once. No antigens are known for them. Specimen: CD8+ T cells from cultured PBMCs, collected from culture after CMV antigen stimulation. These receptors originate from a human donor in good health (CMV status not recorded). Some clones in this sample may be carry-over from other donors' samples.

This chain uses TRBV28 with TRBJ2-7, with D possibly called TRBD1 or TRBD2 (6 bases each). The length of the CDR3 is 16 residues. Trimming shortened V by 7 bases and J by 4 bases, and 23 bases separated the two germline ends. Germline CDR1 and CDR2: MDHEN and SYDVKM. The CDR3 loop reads CASITTDAGQPYEQYF. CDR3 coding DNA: TGTGCCAGCATTACCACCGACGCGGGACAACCATACGAGCAGTACTTC.

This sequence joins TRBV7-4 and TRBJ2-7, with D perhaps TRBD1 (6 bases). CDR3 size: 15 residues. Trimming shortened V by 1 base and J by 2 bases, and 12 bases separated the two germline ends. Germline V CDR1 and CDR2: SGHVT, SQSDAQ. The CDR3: CASSLVPTGTYEQYF. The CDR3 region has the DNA TGTGCCAGCAGCTTAGTGCCGACAGGTACCTACGAGCAGTACTTC.

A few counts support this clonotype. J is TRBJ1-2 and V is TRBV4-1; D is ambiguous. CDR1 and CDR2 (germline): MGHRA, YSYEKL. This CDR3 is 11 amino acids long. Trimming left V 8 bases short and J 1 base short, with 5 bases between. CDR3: CASGDNYGYTF. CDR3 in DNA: TGCGCCAGCGGTGATAACTATGGCTACACCTTC.

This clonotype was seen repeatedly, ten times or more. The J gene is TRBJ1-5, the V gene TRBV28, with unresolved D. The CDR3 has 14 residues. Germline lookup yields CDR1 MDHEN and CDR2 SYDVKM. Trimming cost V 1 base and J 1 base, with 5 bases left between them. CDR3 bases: TGTGCCAGCAGTTTATTGGGAAGCAATCAGCCCCAGCATTTT. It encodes CASSLLGSNQPQHF.

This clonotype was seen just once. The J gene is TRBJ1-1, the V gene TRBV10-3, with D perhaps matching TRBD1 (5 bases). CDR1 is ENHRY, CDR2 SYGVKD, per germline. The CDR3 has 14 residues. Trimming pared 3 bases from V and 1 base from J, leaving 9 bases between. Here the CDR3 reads CAISEGDTNTEAFF. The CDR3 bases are TGTGCCATCAGTGAAGGGGATACGAACACTGAAGCTTTCTTT.

The CDR3 spells CASSQDLGGPSDTQYF. CDR3 in DNA: TGTGCCAGCAGCCAAGATTTGGGGGGTCCCTCAGATACGCAGTATTTT. This chain links TRBV14 with TRBJ2-3; D might be TRBD2 (6 bases). This CDR3 contains 16 residues. Germline V gives CDR1 SGHDN, CDR2 FVKESK. Trimming took off 0 bases at V and 4 bases at J, with 14 bases between the two ends.

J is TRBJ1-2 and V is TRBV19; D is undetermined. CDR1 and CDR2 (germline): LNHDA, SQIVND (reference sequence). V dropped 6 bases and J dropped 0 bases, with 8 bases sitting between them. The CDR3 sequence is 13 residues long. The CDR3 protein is CASRVLSNYGYTF. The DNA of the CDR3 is TGTGCCAGTAGAGTCCTTTCTAACTATGGCTACACCTTC.

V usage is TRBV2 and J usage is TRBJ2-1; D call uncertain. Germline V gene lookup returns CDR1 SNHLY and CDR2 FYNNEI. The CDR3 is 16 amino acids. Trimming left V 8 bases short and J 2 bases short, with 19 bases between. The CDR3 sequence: CASGWGRGFTYNEQFF. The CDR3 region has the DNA TGTGCCAGCGGGTGGGGTCGTGGATTCACCTACAATGAGCAGTTCTTC.

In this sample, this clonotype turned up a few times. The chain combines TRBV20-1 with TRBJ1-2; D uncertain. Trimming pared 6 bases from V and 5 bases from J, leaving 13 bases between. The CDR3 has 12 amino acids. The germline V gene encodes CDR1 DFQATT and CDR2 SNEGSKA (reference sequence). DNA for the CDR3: TGCAGTGCCATGGAGGCCCTATATGGCTACACCTTC. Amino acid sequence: CSAMEALYGYTF.

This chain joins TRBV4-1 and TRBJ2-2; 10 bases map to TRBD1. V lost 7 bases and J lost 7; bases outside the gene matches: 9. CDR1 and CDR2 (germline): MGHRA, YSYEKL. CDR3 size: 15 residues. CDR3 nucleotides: TGCGCCAGCAAGAACCGGGACAGGGGACACGGGGAGCTGTTTTTT. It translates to CASKNRDRGHGELFF.

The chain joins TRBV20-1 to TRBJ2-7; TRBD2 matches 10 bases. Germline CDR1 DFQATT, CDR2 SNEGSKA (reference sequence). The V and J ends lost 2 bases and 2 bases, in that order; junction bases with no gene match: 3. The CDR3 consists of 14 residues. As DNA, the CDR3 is TGCAGTGCTAGATTAAGCGGGGGGGCCTACGAGCAGTACTTC. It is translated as CSARLSGGAYEQYF.

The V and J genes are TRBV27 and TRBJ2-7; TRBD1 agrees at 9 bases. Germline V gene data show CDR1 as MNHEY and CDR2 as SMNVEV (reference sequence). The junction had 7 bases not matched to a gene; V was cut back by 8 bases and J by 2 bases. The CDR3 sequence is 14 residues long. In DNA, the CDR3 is TGTGCCAGCGGCGCCGGGACAGGGCCCTACGAGCAGTACTTC. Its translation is CASGAGTGPYEQYF.

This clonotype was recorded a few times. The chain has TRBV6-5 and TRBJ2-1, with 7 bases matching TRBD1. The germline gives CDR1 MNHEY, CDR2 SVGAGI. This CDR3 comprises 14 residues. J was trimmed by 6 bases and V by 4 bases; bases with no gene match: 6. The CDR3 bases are TGTGCCAGCAGTTTGCGACAGGGAACCAATGAGCAGTTCTTC. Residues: CASSLRQGTNEQFF.

The CDR3 spells CASSPRYLDRVAQSSYNEQFF. DNA for the CDR3: TGCGCCAGCAGCCCCCGGTACCTGGACAGGGTGGCCCAGAGCTCCTACAATGAGCAGTTCTTC. The chain couples TRBV5-1 to TRBJ2-1, with 8 bases matching TRBD1. Unmatched junction bases numbered 21, after V lost 4 bases and J lost 0 bases. The germline CDR1 and CDR2 sequences are SGHRS and YFSETQ. This CDR3 comprises 21 residues.

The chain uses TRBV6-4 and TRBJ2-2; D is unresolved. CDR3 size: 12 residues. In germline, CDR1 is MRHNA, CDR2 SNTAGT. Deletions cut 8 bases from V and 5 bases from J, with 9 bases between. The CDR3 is CASAAGTGELFF. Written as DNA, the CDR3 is TGTGCCAGCGCGGCTGGAACCGGGGAGCTGTTTTTT.

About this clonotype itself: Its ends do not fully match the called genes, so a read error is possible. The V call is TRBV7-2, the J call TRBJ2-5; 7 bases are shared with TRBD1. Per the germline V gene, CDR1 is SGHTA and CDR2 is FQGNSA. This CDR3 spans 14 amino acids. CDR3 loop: CASSLDFVGDSVDF. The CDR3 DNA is TGTGCCAGCAGCTTAGATTTTGTCGGGGACAGTGTGGACTTC.

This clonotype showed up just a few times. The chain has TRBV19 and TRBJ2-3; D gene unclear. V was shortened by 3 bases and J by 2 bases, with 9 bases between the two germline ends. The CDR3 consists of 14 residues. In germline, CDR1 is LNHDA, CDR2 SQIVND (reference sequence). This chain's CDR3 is CASSIAGVTDTQYF. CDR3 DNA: TGTGCCAGTAGTATTGCAGGTGTCACAGATACGCAGTATTTT.

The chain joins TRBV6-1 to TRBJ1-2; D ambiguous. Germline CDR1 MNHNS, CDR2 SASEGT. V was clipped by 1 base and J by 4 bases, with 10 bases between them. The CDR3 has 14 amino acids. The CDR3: CASSEDFEPYGYTF. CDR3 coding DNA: TGTGCCAGCAGTGAAGACTTCGAACCCTATGGCTACACCTTC.